These 5 T cell receptor beta chains came from one sample sequenced in a study of radiotherapy plus CTLA-4 blockade in lung cancer. The assay was immunoSEQ multiplex PCR, and TCRdb's table has in-frame clones only and misses some. The sample comprises about 68,000 clones, 70% to 80% of which are singletons, and about 9.1% rests with the top ten. The sample was peripheral blood, taken from a patient treated with radiotherapy plus ipilimumab. The receptors derive from a human donor with non-small cell lung cancer who had a complete response to radiotherapy plus ipilimumab.

This chain joins TRBV7-9 and TRBJ2-1, with D possibly being TRBD2 (6 bases). The CDR3 length is 18 residues. Trimming left V 1 base short and J 3 bases short, with 19 bases between. The V gene's germline CDR1 is SEHNR and CDR2 FQNEAQ (reference sequence). The chain's CDR3 is CASSLGGESGLLYNEQFF. CDR3 nucleotide sequence: TGTGCCAGCAGCTTAGGGGGGGAGTCGGGACTCCTCTACAATGAGCAGTTCTTC.

The gene calls are TRBV5-4 and TRBJ2-1; D is uncertain. This CDR3 comprises 11 residues. V lost 10 bases and J 1 base, leaving 6 bases between the germline ends. Germline V gene data show CDR1 as SGHNT and CDR2 as YYREEE (reference sequence). The CDR3 coding sequence is TGTGCCGGGCGGTCCTACAATGAGCAGTTCTTC. Its translation is CAGRSYNEQFF.

This chain links TRBV5-1 with TRBJ1-2; a possible D gene is TRBD1 (5 bases). The germline V gene has CDR1 SGHRS and CDR2 YFSETQ. This CDR3 has 15 amino acids. Trimming left V 4 bases short and J 1 base short, with 14 bases between. In DNA form, the CDR3 reads TGCGCCAGCAGCAGCGAGACAGCCCTTAACTATGGCTACACCTTC. Translation: CASSSETALNYGYTF.

The chain uses TRBV30 and TRBJ1-4, with TRBD1 as a possible D gene (5 bases). Germline V gene lookup returns CDR1 GTSNPN and CDR2 SVGIG (reference sequence). The V gene lost 0 bases and the J gene lost 0 bases, with 11 bases spanning the gap. This CDR3 has 16 amino acids. This CDR3 reads CAWSVHRGSTNEKLFF. The DNA of the CDR3 is TGTGCCTGGAGTGTACACCGGGGCTCAACTAATGAAAAACTGTTTTTT.

The gene calls are TRBV10-2 and TRBJ2-1, with TRBD2 identical over 7 bases. There are 16 residues in the CDR3. After removal of 8 bases from V and 5 bases from J, the junction contained 15 bases not matched to a gene. The germline V gene encodes CDR1 WSHSY and CDR2 SAAADI. CDR3 residues: CASSQVGRELDNEQFF. For the CDR3, the DNA is TGCGCCAGCTCTCAGGTGGGGCGGGAGTTAGACAATGAGCAGTTCTTC.